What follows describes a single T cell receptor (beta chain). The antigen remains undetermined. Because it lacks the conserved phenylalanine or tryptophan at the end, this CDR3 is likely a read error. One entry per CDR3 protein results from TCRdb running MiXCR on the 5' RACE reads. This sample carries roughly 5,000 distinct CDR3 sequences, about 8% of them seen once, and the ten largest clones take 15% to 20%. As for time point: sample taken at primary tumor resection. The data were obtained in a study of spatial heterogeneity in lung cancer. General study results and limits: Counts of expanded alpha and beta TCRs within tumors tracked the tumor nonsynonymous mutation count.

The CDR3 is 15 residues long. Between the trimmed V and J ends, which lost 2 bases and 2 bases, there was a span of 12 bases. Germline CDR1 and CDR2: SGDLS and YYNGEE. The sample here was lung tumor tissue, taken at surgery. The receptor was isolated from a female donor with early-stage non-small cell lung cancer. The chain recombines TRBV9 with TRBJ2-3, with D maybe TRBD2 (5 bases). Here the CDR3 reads CASSVTGIHTDTQYI. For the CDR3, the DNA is TGTGCCAGCAGCGTTACCGGGATCCACACAGATACGCAGTATATT.